This TCR beta chain comes out of a study of identical twins. CDR3 length: 16 residues. The junction had 2 bases not matched to a gene; V was cut back by 0 bases and J by 1 base. Germline V CDR1 and CDR2: MNHEY, SVGAGI. In regard to this clonotype: Its target is unknown.

The study's findings and limits: Model-predicted out-of-frame TCR alpha sharing fell below observed values in monozygotic twins. Fewer insertions were carried by abundant cord blood beta clonotypes, but none was seen in memory repertoires.

TCRdb re-derived calls from the 5' RACE reads in MiXCR, one entry per CDR3 protein. This sample yields fewer than 250,000 distinct CDR3 sequences, of which roughly 9.4% are seen a single time; about 5.5% belongs to the top ten. The material sequenced was memory (CD45RO+) T cells sorted from blood. This clonotype was sampled from a woman aged 18-29 years in good health. V usage is TRBV6-5 and J usage is TRBJ2-4, with TRBD1 identical over 8 bases. This CDR3 reads CASSYSGQGAKNIQYF. CDR3 DNA sequence: TGTGCCAGCAGTTACTCCGGACAGGGTGCCAAAAACATTCAGTACTTC.